The clone carrying this TCR beta chain was counted a few times. Germline CDR1 SGHRS, CDR2 YFSETQ. Trimming cost V 9 bases and J 2 bases, with 11 bases left between them. The CDR3 spans 12 residues. In terms of age and location, participants ranged from roughly 18 to 100 years and lived in about two dozen US areas. Participant-given clinical history determined each cohort assignment. The sample comes from a study of blood T cell repertoires in COVID-19. At the level of the study: Sample material is recorded as cDNA or gDNA derived from T cells, B-cell-depleted T cells, or PBMCs.

TCRdb's table, derived via immunoSEQ multiplex PCR, lists solely in-frame clones and lacks some. Among roughly 200,000 clones, about 85% were seen once, and the ten largest hold 6% to 6.5%. The chain employs TRBV5-1 and TRBJ1-1, with D maybe TRBD1 (6 bases). The sample comprised PBMCs or T cells enriched from blood (not recorded which). This TCR derives from a man aged 35 to 55 who had recovered from COVID-19. CDR3 loop: CATRGSNTEAFF. The CDR3 DNA sequence: TGCGCCACCAGGGGCAGCAACACTGAAGCTTTCTTT.